These 27 T cell receptor beta chains were sequenced from one sample in a study of shared clonotypes between healthy human individuals. The assay was immunoSEQ multiplex PCR, and TCRdb's table has in-frame clones only and misses some. The sample yields 1.4 million or so clones, approximately 98.5% seen once. Material: naive CD4+ T cells sorted from blood. As to subset: CD45RA+ positively selected. The receptors were sampled from a man aged 25 to 40 in good health.

The chain employs TRBV5-4 and TRBJ2-7; 10 nucleotides match TRBD2. With V trimmed by 5 bases and J by 2 bases, 1 base remained unmatched. CDR3 length: 13 amino acids. The germline V gene encodes CDR1 SGHNT and CDR2 YYREEE (reference sequence). For the CDR3, the DNA is TGTGCCAGCAGAAGCGGGAGGGCCTACGAGCAGTACTTC. Its translation is CASRSGRAYEQYF.

To note about this clone: In the same sample, other DNA sequences code for this CDR3. The V call is TRBV9, the J call TRBJ2-7; 7 positions match TRBD2. The CDR3 runs 15 residues. Germline CDR1 is SGDLS and CDR2 is YYNGEE. V was clipped by 0 bases and J by 3 bases; unmatched bases: 6. CDR3 DNA: TGTGCCAGCAGCGTAGAGTCGGGAGGAAGCTACGAGCAGTACTTC. This gives the protein CASSVESGGSYEQYF.

The chain joins TRBV6-6 to TRBJ2-7; D remains ambiguous. This CDR3 has 15 residues. Germline CDR1 is MNHNY and CDR2 is SVGAGI (reference sequence). Trimming stripped 5 bases from V and 3 bases from J, with 17 bases between. CDR3 sequence: CASSNDFGGYYEQYF. The CDR3 coding sequence is TGTGCCAGCAGTAATGACTTTGGCGGCTACTACGAGCAGTACTTC.

The rearrangement links TRBV29-1 to TRBJ2-5, with D uncertain. Germline V CDR1 and CDR2: SQVTM, ANQGSEA. Trimming took off 2 bases at V and 2 bases at J, with 12 bases between the two ends. The length of the CDR3 is 14 residues. The CDR3 DNA sequence: TGCAGCGTTGAACCTTGGGGAATACAAGAGACCCAGTACTTC. Amino acid sequence: CSVEPWGIQETQYF.

V gene TRBV5-1 combines with J gene TRBJ1-4; unclear D gene. This CDR3 spans 14 amino acids. Trimming left V 2 bases short and J 3 bases short, with 8 bases between. Germline V CDR1 and CDR2: SGHRS, YFSETQ. The CDR3 region has the DNA TGCGCCAGCAGCTTTTGGGGATCTAATGAAAAACTGTTTTTT. Translating gives CASSFWGSNEKLFF.

The chain uses TRBV7-9 and TRBJ2-7; a possible D gene is TRBD2 (6 bases). Germline CDR1 reads SEHNR; CDR2 reads FQNEAQ (reference sequence). The CDR3 is 15 amino acids. V lost 5 bases and J 7 bases, leaving 21 bases between the germline ends. The CDR3 region is CASSRSGTGSWEQYF. As DNA, the CDR3 is TGTGCCAGCAGCCGTTCCGGGACTGGGAGTTGGGAGCAGTACTTC.

V and J are TRBV28 and TRBJ2-7; no clear D gene. The germline gives CDR1 MDHEN, CDR2 SYDVKM. There are 11 residues in the CDR3. The V end lost 3 bases, the J end lost 5 bases, and 5 bases lay between the germline ends. CDR3 region: CASSFYDEQYF. Written as DNA, the CDR3 is TGTGCCAGCAGTTTTTACGACGAGCAGTACTTC.

This chain joins TRBV4-2 and TRBJ1-2, with 9 bases matching TRBD1. The CDR3 is made up of 17 amino acids. CDR1 is LGHNA and CDR2 is YNFKEQ in the germline V gene. The trim removed 0 bases at V and 2 bases at J, leaving 7 bases unmatched. The CDR3 DNA is TGTGCCAGCAGCCAAGACGGGGGACAGGGAATAAACTATGGCTACACCTTC. Translation gives CASSQDGGQGINYGYTF.

The gene calls are TRBV6-5 and TRBJ2-2; tentatively, D is TRBD1 (6 bases). This CDR3 is built from 15 residues. V lost 4 bases, J lost 5 bases, and 14 bases lay in between. Germline V lookup: CDR1 MNHEY, CDR2 SVGAGI. The DNA for the CDR3 is TGTGCCAGCAGTTTAAGGACAGCTTCGACCGGGGAGCTGTTTTTT. It specifies CASSLRTASTGELFF.

The chain carries TRBV18 and TRBJ2-1; D is possibly TRBD1 or TRBD2 (5 bases each). Germline loops: CDR1 KGHSH, CDR2 LQKENI. This CDR3 region has 15 residues. V lost 2 bases and J lost 2, with 10 bases in between. The CDR3 nucleotides read TGTGCCAGCTCACCAGGGACCGTCCCCTACAATGAGCAGTTCTTC. Residues: CASSPGTVPYNEQFF.

The J gene is TRBJ1-5, the V gene TRBV5-6; D is perhaps TRBD1 (5 bases). V was clipped by 7 bases and J by 4 bases, with 12 bases between them. The CDR3 covers 13 residues. Looked up from germline, CDR1 is SGHDT and CDR2 is YYEEEE. CDR3 nucleotide sequence: TGTGCCAGCTCAAATACAGGAAATCAGCCCCAGCATTTT. It yields the protein CASSNTGNQPQHF.

The chain uses TRBV7-9 and TRBJ1-4; weak D call: TRBD1 (5 bases). CDR1 and CDR2 (germline): SEHNR, FQNEAQ (reference sequence). Trimming removed 3 bases from V and 2 bases from J, with 10 bases in between. This CDR3 is built from 15 residues. The chain's CDR3 is CASSLRTPTNEKLFF. CDR3 coding DNA: TGTGCCAGCAGCTTGAGGACACCCACTAATGAAAAACTGTTTTTT.

J is TRBJ2-5 and V is TRBV15; the D gene is possibly TRBD2 (6 bases). Trimming shortened V by 5 bases and J by 2 bases, and 15 bases separated the two germline ends. This CDR3 contains 15 residues. Germline CDR1 LNHNV, CDR2 YYDKDF (reference sequence). The CDR3 DNA sequence: TGTGCCACCAGCTTAGGAGGGAATGGTCAAGAGACCCAGTACTTC. Translation: CATSLGGNGQETQYF.

The chain recombines TRBV18 with TRBJ2-3, with 8 bases fitting TRBD2. J lost 1 base, V lost 1 base, and 1 base had no gene match. In germline, CDR1 is KGHSH, CDR2 LQKENI. The length of the CDR3 is 15 residues. The CDR3 loop reads CASSPLAGRTDTQYF. CDR3 coding DNA: TGTGCCAGCTCACCACTAGCGGGGCGCACAGATACGCAGTATTTT.

The chain joins TRBV29-1 to TRBJ2-7; D might be TRBD2 (6 bases). The CDR3 is made up of 14 amino acids. The V and J ends lost 4 bases and 2 bases respectively, with 15 bases between them. CDR1 is SQVTM and CDR2 is ANQGSEA in the germline V gene. CDR3 nucleotides: TGCAGCGTTGGGGGGGTATACCCACCCTACGAGCAGTACTTC. Amino acid sequence: CSVGGVYPPYEQYF.

V is TRBV6-5 and J is TRBJ2-7, with a tentative D call TRBD1 (6 bases). Trimming removed 3 bases from V and 3 bases from J, with 12 bases in between. The CDR3 length is 14 residues. Germline V gene lookup returns CDR1 MNHEY and CDR2 SVGAGI. In nucleotides, the CDR3 is TGTGCCAGCAGTTATCTGGGGGCTAACTACGAGCAGTACTTC. Protein: CASSYLGANYEQYF.

The chain combines TRBV28 with TRBJ2-1, with 9 bases lining up with TRBD2. Trimming removed 8 bases from V and 9 bases from J; junction bases left unmatched: 14. Germline loops: CDR1 MDHEN, CDR2 SYDVKM. This CDR3 is built from 15 residues. In DNA form, the CDR3 reads TGTGCCAGCGGAGGGCTAGCGGGATCTATAGGTGAGCAGTTCTTC. Protein sequence: CASGGLAGSIGEQFF.

CDR3: CASSTLLRGDDYGYTF. DNA of the CDR3: TGTGCCAGCAGCACATTATTACGGGGCGATGACTATGGCTACACCTTC. The chain links TRBV7-6 to TRBJ1-2; perhaps TRBD1 as D (5 bases). The CDR3 has 16 amino acids. Germline V lookup: CDR1 SGHVS, CDR2 FNYEAQ. V lost 5 bases to trimming and J lost 3 bases, with 19 bases between them.

The rearrangement uses TRBV6-1 and TRBJ1-5, with D perhaps matching TRBD1 (6 bases). Trimming removed 2 bases from V and 1 base from J, with 6 bases in between. Germline assignment: CDR1 MNHNS and CDR2 SASEGT. The CDR3 runs to 14 residues. As DNA, the CDR3 is TGTGCCAGCAGTGAAACAGGGAGCAATCAGCCCCAGCATTTT. The encoded protein is CASSETGSNQPQHF.

The chain employs TRBV5-1 and TRBJ1-1, with D perhaps matching TRBD1 (5 bases). Germline V CDR1 and CDR2: SGHRS, YFSETQ. V lost 3 bases, J lost 5 bases, and 11 bases lay in between. The CDR3 runs to 13 residues. The CDR3 protein is CASSSGTRTEAFF. DNA of the CDR3: TGCGCCAGCAGCTCCGGGACGCGGACTGAAGCTTTCTTT.

This chain connects TRBV18 to TRBJ1-2; D gene unclear. CDR1 and CDR2 (germline): KGHSH, LQKENI. Trimming took 1 base from V and 3 from J, leaving 12 bases between them. The CDR3 sequence is 15 residues long. As DNA, the CDR3 is TGTGCCAGCTCACCACTCGCGAGGGAGGACTATGGCTACACCTTC. This sequence encodes CASSPLAREDYGYTF.

The J gene is TRBJ2-7, the V gene TRBV4-2; 9 bases match TRBD2. There are 15 residues in the CDR3. Germline V gene lookup returns CDR1 LGHNA and CDR2 YNFKEQ. V trimming: 0 bases; J trimming: 2 bases; junction bases outside the gene matches: 2. CDR3: CASSQDLAGTYEQYF. The DNA for the CDR3 is TGTGCCAGCAGCCAAGACCTAGCGGGAACCTACGAGCAGTACTTC.

This clone was counted only a few times. The chain combines TRBV6-1 with TRBJ2-7; TRBD1 matches 8 bases. The J segment lost 5 bases and the V segment lost 1 base, leaving 7 bases of the junction unmatched. Germline V gene sequence: CDR1 MNHNS, CDR2 SASEGT. The CDR3 covers 15 residues. The DNA of the CDR3 is TGTGCCAGCAGTGAAGAGGGGTCAGGGGGCGACGAGCAGTACTTC. It encodes CASSEEGSGGDEQYF.

The chain recombines TRBV4-2 with TRBJ2-3, with 10 bases aligning to TRBD2. This CDR3 comprises 18 residues. With 5 bases clipped from V and 1 base from J, the junction kept 12 bases outside the gene matches. Looked up from germline, CDR1 is LGHNA and CDR2 is YNFKEQ. In DNA, the CDR3 is TGTGCCAGCAGCTCGCCGGGACTAGCGCTAGCGGGCACAGATACGCAGTATTTT. It is translated as CASSSPGLALAGTDTQYF.

Comment on this clone: At the DNA level, this CDR3 is encoded by other sequences in the same sample as well. The genes are TRBV5-1 and TRBJ2-7; 7 nucleotides align to TRBD2. There are 14 residues in the CDR3. Trimming took 0 bases from V and 2 from J; bases not matched to a gene: 2. Germline V gene data show CDR1 as SGHRS and CDR2 as YFSETQ. The CDR3 protein is CASSLAGLAYEQYF. The DNA for the CDR3 is TGCGCCAGCAGCTTGGCAGGACTAGCCTACGAGCAGTACTTC.

In its sample, this clone was seen a few times. The chain carries TRBV18 and TRBJ2-2; D remains ambiguous. The CDR3 covers 14 residues. Germline assignment: CDR1 KGHSH and CDR2 LQKENI. V was pared by 6 bases and J by 1 base, with 9 bases between. CDR3 DNA sequence: TGTGCCAGCTCCCGGACCGAGAACACCGGGGAGCTGTTTTTT. Translating gives CASSRTENTGELFF.

This CDR3 is CASSPPNLGPTEAFF. In DNA form, the CDR3 reads TGTGCCAGCTCACCACCGAATCTGGGACCGACTGAAGCTTTCTTT. The rearrangement uses TRBV18 and TRBJ1-1; weak D call: TRBD1 (5 bases). Looked up from germline, CDR1 is KGHSH and CDR2 is LQKENI. CDR3 length: 15 amino acids. Deletions cut 0 bases from V and 5 bases from J, with 13 bases between.